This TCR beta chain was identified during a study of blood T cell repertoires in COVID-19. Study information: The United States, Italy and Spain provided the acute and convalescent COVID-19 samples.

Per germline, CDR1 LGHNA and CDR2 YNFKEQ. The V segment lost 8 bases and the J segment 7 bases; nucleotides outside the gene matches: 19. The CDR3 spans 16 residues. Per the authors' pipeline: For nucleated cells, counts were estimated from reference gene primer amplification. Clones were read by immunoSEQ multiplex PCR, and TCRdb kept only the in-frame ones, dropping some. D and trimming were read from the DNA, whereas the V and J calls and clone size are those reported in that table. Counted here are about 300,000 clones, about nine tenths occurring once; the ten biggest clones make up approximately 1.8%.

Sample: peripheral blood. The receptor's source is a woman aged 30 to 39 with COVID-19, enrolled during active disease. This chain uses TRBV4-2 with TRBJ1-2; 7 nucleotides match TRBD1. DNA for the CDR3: TGTGCCAGCGCACCCTTGGGGACAGCCGAAAGTAGTGGCTACACCTTC. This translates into CASAPLGTAESSGYTF.